The TCR beta chain described here comes from a study of T cell repertoires in cytomegalovirus infection. Study-level background: As its CMV epitopes, the study selected recently identified HLA-C-restricted and well-studied HLA-B-restricted targets.

This CDR3 region has 14 residues. V was cut by 8 bases and J by 5 bases, with 18 bases left in between. Germline CDR1 and CDR2: MNHEY and SMNVEV (reference sequence). Findings and limits, study-wide: Identification of carriers of CMV plus the relevant HLA was performed using cumulative public TCR beta family frequency.

To note about this clonotype: Antigen specificity is unknown.

MiXCR was run by TCRdb on the reads, yielding one entry per CDR3 protein. The sample includes about a million distinct CDR3 sequences, approximately 30% of them seen just once. The gene calls are TRBV27 and TRBJ1-1, with TRBD1 as a possible D gene (5 bases). This receptor was taken from a human donor in good health (CMV status not recorded). Some clones in this sample may be carry-over from other donors' samples. The material sequenced was cultured CD8+ T cells from PBMCs, taken from culture after CMV antigen stimulation. CDR3 nucleotide sequence: TGTGCCAGCGGCTTTGATGGGGCGTGGACTGAAGCTTTCTTT. It codes for CASGFDGAWTEAFF.